Below, 11 T cell receptor beta chains from the same sample are listed, as sequenced in a study of Tregs in tolerant kidney transplant recipients. The repertoire was sequenced with immunoSEQ multiplex PCR; TCRdb's copy has only in-frame clones and lacks some. The table shows 100,000 to 130,000 clones, with around 87% occurring only once. The specimen comprised CD4+ T cells from blood, sampled before the transplant. These receptors were taken from a human donor who received a combined kidney and bone marrow transplant.

The V call is TRBV7-7, the J call TRBJ2-5; the match to TRBD1 covers 7 bases. Germline CDR1 reads SSHAT; CDR2 reads FNYEAQ (reference sequence). The CDR3 totals 14 residues. The junction had 5 bases not matched to a gene; V was cut back by 5 bases and J by 2 bases. CDR3 sequence (DNA): TGTGCCAGCAGCCAACCGGGACAGCAAGAGACCCAGTACTTC. Translated: CASSQPGQQETQYF.

The V and J genes are TRBV7-9 and TRBJ2-7; 8 bases are a match to TRBD2. Per germline, CDR1 SEHNR and CDR2 FQNEAQ (reference sequence). Losses at the gene ends were 4 bases for V and 2 bases for J; bases not matched to a gene: 10. This CDR3 spans 16 amino acids. The CDR3 coding sequence is TGTGCCAGCAGCTCATATAGCGGGACCCTTCCCTACGAGCAGTACTTC. This encodes CASSSYSGTLPYEQYF.

J is TRBJ2-1 and V is TRBV14, with D possibly being TRBD1 (7 bases). The CDR3 runs 17 residues. Trimming took 4 bases from V and 5 from J, leaving 21 bases between them. Germline assignment: CDR1 SGHDN and CDR2 FVKESK. In DNA, the CDR3 is TGTGCCAGCAGCCGGGAAGTGGCGGGACAGAGAAACAATGAGCAGTTCTTC. Translated, it gives CASSREVAGQRNNEQFF.

This chain uses TRBV19 with TRBJ2-1; 14 nucleotides line up with TRBD2. The CDR3 contains 16 residues. CDR1 LNHDA and CDR2 SQIVND come from the germline V gene (reference sequence). V lost 3 bases to trimming and J lost 10 bases; unmatched junction nucleotides: 8. Here the CDR3 reads CASSMMTSGGAREQFF. The CDR3 DNA is TGTGCCAGTAGTATGATGACTAGCGGGGGGGCCCGGGAGCAGTTCTTC.

The gene calls are TRBV5-4 and TRBJ2-2; tentative D call: TRBD2 (6 bases). Looked up from germline, CDR1 is SGHNT and CDR2 is YYREEE (reference sequence). This CDR3 comprises 16 residues. V lost 0 bases to trimming and J lost 6 bases, with 15 bases between them. As DNA, the CDR3 is TGTGCCAGCAGCTTGGGGGGACTGACCCAGCCCGGGGAGCTGTTTTTT. This translates into CASSLGGLTQPGELFF.

This sequence joins TRBV7-2 and TRBJ1-2, with TRBD1 as a possible D gene (5 bases). The CDR3 is 14 residues long. Germline CDR1 reads SGHTA; CDR2 reads FQGNSA. V dropped 0 bases and J dropped 5 bases, with 10 bases sitting between them. CDR3 sequence (DNA): TGTGCCAGCAGCTTAGCGTTGACAGTTTATGGCTACACCTTC. It specifies CASSLALTVYGYTF. The full variable domain, in which reference TRBV7-2 and TRBJ1-2 provide the parts outside the CDR3, is GAGVSQSPSNKVTEKGKDVELRCDPISGHTALYWYRQSLGQGLEFLIYFQGNSAPDKSGLPSDRFSAERTGGSVSTLTIQRTQQEDSAVYLCASSLALTVYGYTFGSGTRLTVV.

This clone was counted only a few times. The rearrangement uses TRBV9 and TRBJ2-3; 7 bases fit TRBD2. Unmatched junction bases numbered 7, after V lost 3 bases and J lost 3 bases. This CDR3 has 15 residues. The germline CDR1 and CDR2 sequences are SGDLS and YYNGEE. The CDR3 DNA reads as TGTGCCAGCAGCGCGGGGGGTCGGGAGACAGATACGCAGTATTTT. Residues: CASSAGGRETDTQYF.

The chain has TRBV10-3 and TRBJ2-5; 7 positions match TRBD1. Germline V CDR1 and CDR2: ENHRY, SYGVKD. Trimming took 6 bases from V and 2 from J; bases not matched to a gene: 3. The CDR3 loop spans 13 amino acids. This chain's CDR3 is CAISWDRQETQYF. CDR3 nucleotide sequence: TGTGCCATCAGCTGGGACAGACAAGAGACCCAGTACTTC.

This clone was observed a single time. CDR3 amino acids: CASSLSSGTRAGELFF. Written as DNA, the CDR3 is TGTGCCAGCAGCTTGTCATCCGGGACTAGGGCCGGGGAGCTGTTTTTT. The V gene is TRBV11-2, the J gene TRBJ2-2, with 8 bases aligning to TRBD2. Unmatched junction bases numbered 9, after V lost 3 bases and J lost 6 bases. Per the germline V gene, CDR1 is SGHAT and CDR2 is FQNNGV. This CDR3 spans 16 amino acids.

This clone appeared once. The J gene is TRBJ2-2, the V gene TRBV30; maybe TRBD2 (5 bases). V lost 6 bases and J lost 7, with 9 bases in between. This CDR3 has 11 amino acids. Germline CDR1 reads GTSNPN; CDR2 reads SVGIG (reference sequence). Here the CDR3 reads CACVRGGELFF. The CDR3 coding sequence is TGTGCCTGTGTCCGGGGCGGGGAGCTGTTTTTT. Looking up the rest from reference TRBV30 and TRBJ2-2 gives the full variable domain: SQTIHQWPATLVQPVGSPLSLECTVEGTSNPNLYWYRQAAGRGLQLLFYSVGIGQISSEVPQNLSASRPQDRQFILSSKKLLLSDSGFYLCACVRGGELFFGEGSRLTVL.

CDR3 sequence reads: CASSENTGGSGEQFF. In DNA form, the CDR3 reads TGTGCCAGCAGTGAGAATACCGGGGGGAGCGGTGAGCAGTTCTTC. V usage is TRBV25-1 and J usage is TRBJ2-1; 7 nucleotides agree with TRBD2. The V and J ends lost 3 bases and 9 bases, in that order; junction bases with no gene match: 11. The CDR3 covers 15 residues. Per the germline V gene, CDR1 is MGHDK and CDR2 is SYGVNS.